Listed here are 8 T cell receptor beta chains from one sample, sequenced in a study of neurological immune-mediated disorders. TCRdb itself ran the 5' RACE reads through MiXCR, one entry per CDR3 protein. This sample carries roughly 52,000 distinct CDR3 sequences, about 5.6% of them seen once, and the ten largest clones take approximately 1.5%. The sample consisted of CD4+ T cells from blood. These receptors all stem from a woman under 30 with multiple sclerosis.

In its sample, this clonotype was seen many times. The chain links TRBV12-3 or TRBV12-4 to TRBJ2-3, with 9 positions matching TRBD1. V lost 7 bases and J lost 3; bases outside the gene matches: 5. The CDR3 loop spans 14 amino acids. DNA for the CDR3: TGTGCCAGCACCCGGGACAGGGTGACAGATACGCAGTATTTT. Its translation: CASTRDRVTDTQYF.

This clonotype was counted ten times or more. The V gene is TRBV5-1, the J gene TRBJ1-5, with D possibly matching TRBD1 (5 bases). This CDR3 is 13 amino acids long. The V gene lost 7 bases and the J gene lost 6 bases, with 14 bases spanning the gap. The germline V gene has CDR1 SGHRS and CDR2 YFSETQ. This chain's CDR3 is CASSNGGGQPQHF. CDR3 nucleotide sequence: TGCGCCAGCTCGAACGGGGGGGGTCAGCCCCAGCATTTT.

This clonotype was observed at least ten times. This sequence joins TRBV2 and TRBJ1-5; 12 nucleotides align to TRBD1. Trimming removed 7 bases from V and 2 bases from J; junction bases left unmatched: 6. The length of the CDR3 is 16 residues. Germline values: CDR1 SNHLY, CDR2 FYNNEI. This chain's CDR3 is CASTGTGGNRNQPQHF. The CDR3 DNA follows: TGTGCCAGCACCGGGACAGGGGGCAATCGCAATCAGCCCCAGCATTTT. Full variable domain (rest looked up from reference TRBV2 and TRBJ1-5): EPEVTQTPSHQVTQMGQEVILRCVPISNHLYFYWYRQILGQKVEFLVSFYNNEISEKSEIFDDQFSVERPDGSNFTLKIRSTKLEDSAMYFCASTGTGGNRNQPQHFGDGTRLSIL.

This clonotype was seen many times. The chain employs TRBV18 and TRBJ2-7, with D tentatively TRBD2 (6 bases). V was pared by 3 bases and J by 2 bases, with 17 bases between. The CDR3 runs 16 residues. Germline-derived CDR1 and CDR2 are KGHSH and LQKENI. CDR3: CASSPVGGTVTYEQYF. CDR3 sequence (DNA): TGTGCCAGCTCACCGGTCGGCGGGACCGTTACCTACGAGCAGTACTTC.

This clonotype was observed many times. This chain links TRBV6-6 with TRBJ1-5; the D is unclear. Germline values: CDR1 MNHNY, CDR2 SVGAGI (reference sequence). The CDR3 contains 14 residues. The V gene lost 0 bases and the J gene lost 0 bases, with 3 bases spanning the gap. The CDR3 sequence is CASSYSNSNQPQHF. In DNA, the CDR3 is TGTGCCAGCAGTTACTCGAATAGCAATCAGCCCCAGCATTTT.

This clonotype has a count of ten or more. The chain carries TRBV6-5 and TRBJ1-4; the D is unclear. With 6 bases removed from V and 7 bases from J, the gap between germline ends came to 9 bases. The CDR3 runs to 12 residues. Germline values: CDR1 MNHEY, CDR2 SVGAGI. As DNA, the CDR3 is TGTGCCAGCAGGAGGATGGGTGAAAAACTGTTTTTT. Protein sequence: CASRRMGEKLFF.

This clonotype came up many times. For the CDR3, the DNA is TGCAGCGGCGAACAGGGGTTAGAGCAGTTCTTC. It translates to CSGEQGLEQFF. The chain employs TRBV29-1 and TRBJ2-1; 7 positions match TRBD1. Germline values: CDR1 SQVTM, CDR2 ANQGSEA. The CDR3 loop spans 11 amino acids. J was trimmed by 10 bases and V by 7 bases; bases with no gene match: 7.

This clonotype was counted ten times or more. This chain connects TRBV6-5 to TRBJ1-1; unclear D gene. Trimming removed 5 bases at V and 2 bases at J, with 21 bases between. The CDR3 contains 17 residues. Per germline, CDR1 MNHEY and CDR2 SVGAGI. The CDR3 DNA sequence: TGTGCCAGCAGTAAATACGGCGGAGGGTTGCTAAACACTGAAGCTTTCTTT. It yields the protein CASSKYGGGLLNTEAFF.